This T cell receptor beta chain was recovered during a study of T cells after yellow fever vaccination. A single record per CDR3 protein comes from TCRdb applying MiXCR to the 5' RACE reads. Here the sample spans some 300,000 distinct CDR3 sequences, around 9.3% being singletons. Trimming removed 6 bases from V and 5 bases from J, with 19 bases in between. The CDR3 has 15 amino acids. Germline loops: CDR1 MGHRA, CDR2 YSYEKL. This clonotype was sampled from a man between 18 and 29 years old who received the YFV17D yellow fever vaccine. Sequencing used CD4+ T cells sorted from PBMCs, obtained 5 days after the yellow fever booster vaccination. The J gene is TRBJ1-2, the V gene TRBV4-1; weak D call: TRBD1 (6 bases). Written as DNA, the CDR3 is TGCGCCAGCAGTCCCAGGGTTGGGGGCGGATATGGCTACACCTTC. This encodes CASSPRVGGGYGYTF.